The present entry profiles one T cell receptor beta chain with its context. The antigen remains unidentified. Roughly 38,000 genome equivalents of blood DNA were amplified for TRB. Multiplex touch-down PCR amplified TRB using TRB-A and TRB-B pools in one tube. TCRdb reworked the multiplex PCR reads into one entry per CDR3 protein, no DNA. The sample features more than 6,500 distinct CDR3 sequences, with roughly 25% in its top ten. The data were taken from a study of T cell clusters in autoimmune cytopenias. Study observations and caveats: A dominant lymphoma-associated repertoire apparently masked the cluster-lack signature in secondary cytopenia versus chronic lymphocytic leukemia.

Germline V CDR1 and CDR2: MNHEY, SVGEGT. The CDR3 loop spans 13 amino acids. The sample taken for sequencing was peripheral blood. V gene TRBV6-2 or TRBV6-3 combines with J gene TRBJ1-2; TCRdb reports TRBD1, a call that lacks DNA to check it against. The origin of this receptor is a human donor with an autoimmune cytopenia or autoimmune hepatitis (not recorded which). Here the CDR3 reads CASSPDRNYGYTF.